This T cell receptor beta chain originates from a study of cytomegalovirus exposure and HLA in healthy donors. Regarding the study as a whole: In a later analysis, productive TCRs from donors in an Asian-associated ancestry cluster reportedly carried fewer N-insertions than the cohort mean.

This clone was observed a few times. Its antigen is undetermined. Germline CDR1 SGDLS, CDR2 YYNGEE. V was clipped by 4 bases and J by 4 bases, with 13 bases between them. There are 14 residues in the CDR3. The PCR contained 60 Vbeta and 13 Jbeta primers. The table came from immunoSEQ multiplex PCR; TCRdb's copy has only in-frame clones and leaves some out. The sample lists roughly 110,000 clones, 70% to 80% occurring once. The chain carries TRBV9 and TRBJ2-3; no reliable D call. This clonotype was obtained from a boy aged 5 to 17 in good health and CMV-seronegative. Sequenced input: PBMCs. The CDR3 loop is CASSFYPKPDTQYF. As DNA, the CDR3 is TGTGCCAGCAGCTTCTATCCGAAGCCAGATACGCAGTATTTT.